One sample yielded the 19 T cell receptor beta chains listed below, sequenced in a study of human T cells and chemical hapten exposure. Time point noted: pre-sensitization, week 0. Documented treatment: therapeutic diphenylcyclopropenone sensitization with weekly scalp DPC. TCRdb redid the calling of the RACE reads with MiXCR, one entry per CDR3 protein. The sample yields fewer than 70,000 distinct CDR3 sequences, approximately 11% seen once. The sequenced sample was whole blood, obtained in connection with sensitization to the hapten diphenylcyclopropenone (DPC). All receptors come from a woman aged 45-60 years with alopecia areata. Some clones in this sample may be carry-over from other donors' samples.

The chain combines TRBV13 with TRBJ2-1, with 8 positions matching TRBD2. After removal of 5 bases from V and 4 bases from J, the junction contained 7 bases not matched to a gene. The CDR3 contains 15 residues. Germline V gives CDR1 PRHDT, CDR2 FYEKMQ (reference sequence). CDR3 loop: CASSQSGRPYNEQFF. The CDR3 DNA sequence: TGTGCCAGCAGCCAAAGCGGGAGACCGTACAATGAGCAGTTCTTC.

This chain links TRBV20-1 with TRBJ2-1; D unresolved. The CDR3 has 14 amino acids. Trimming left V 0 bases short and J 7 bases short, with 13 bases between. Germline CDR1 is DFQATT and CDR2 is SNEGSKA (reference sequence). The CDR3, as DNA: TGCAGTGCTAGAGATCTTAATTACAATAATGAGCAGTTCTTC. Translation: CSARDLNYNNEQFF.

This clonotype was seen more than once but under ten times. This sequence joins TRBV7-9 and TRBJ1-4; a weak D match, TRBD1 (6 bases). V was shortened by 8 bases and J by 1 base, with 11 bases between the two germline ends. Per the germline V gene, CDR1 is SEHNR and CDR2 is FQNEAQ (reference sequence). There are 14 residues in the CDR3. Written as DNA, the CDR3 is TGTGCCAGCGATACAGGGCTAACTAATGAAAAACTGTTTTTT. This translates into CASDTGLTNEKLFF.

The V call is TRBV28, the J call TRBJ2-1, with a weak D call TRBD2 (5 bases). The CDR3 extends over 12 amino acids. The V and J ends lost 8 bases and 4 bases respectively, with 9 bases between them. Looked up from germline, CDR1 is MDHEN and CDR2 is SYDVKM. The CDR3 region has the DNA TGTGCCAGCCTCCGAGGGTACAATGAGCAGTTCTTC. Its translation: CASLRGYNEQFF. Together with reference TRBV28 and TRBJ2-1, the CDR3 gives the full variable domain: DVKVTQSSRYLVKRTGEKVFLECVQDMDHENMFWYRQDPGLGLRLIYFSYDVKMKEKGDIPEGYSVSREKKERFSLILESASTNQTSMYLCASLRGYNEQFFGPGTRLTVL.

This clonotype was seen many times. The V gene is TRBV18, the J gene TRBJ1-1; perhaps TRBD1 as D (6 bases). CDR1 and CDR2 from the germline V gene are KGHSH and LQKENI. The CDR3 sequence is 14 residues long. V lost 6 bases and J 1 base, leaving 12 bases between the germline ends. DNA for the CDR3: TGTGCCAGCTCCGGACAGATTCAGAACACTGAAGCTTTCTTT. Translated: CASSGQIQNTEAFF.

The chain uses TRBV4-3 and TRBJ2-1, with TRBD1 matching over 11 bases. V lost 4 bases to trimming and J lost 4 bases; unmatched junction nucleotides: 3. The CDR3 extends over 15 amino acids. Germline values: CDR1 LGHNA, CDR2 YSLEER. CDR3 DNA sequence: TGCGCCAGCAGCCGGGGACAGGGGGGATACAATGAGCAGTTCTTC. Its translation: CASSRGQGGYNEQFF.

The chain carries TRBV6-6 and TRBJ2-7; D is possibly TRBD2 (5 bases). The V gene's germline CDR1 is MNHNY and CDR2 SVGAGI (reference sequence). V was shortened by 2 bases and J by 2 bases, with 19 bases between the two germline ends. CDR3 length: 17 residues. The CDR3: CASSYPRGSSSTYEQYF. The CDR3 DNA is TGTGCCAGCAGTTACCCAAGAGGGTCTAGCAGCACCTACGAGCAGTACTTC.

In its sample, this clonotype was seen many times. The rearrangement joins TRBV12-3 or TRBV12-4 to TRBJ1-5; tentative D call: TRBD1 (6 bases). V was clipped by 1 base and J by 6 bases, with 13 bases between them. The CDR3 length is 15 residues. The CDR3 bases are TGTGCCAGCAGTTTAGTGTGGGGGCTCGGTCAGCCCCAGCATTTT. Its protein product is CASSLVWGLGQPQHF.

This clonotype was observed at least ten times. The chain carries TRBV7-2 and TRBJ2-1; a possible D gene is TRBD2 (6 bases). This CDR3 is 16 amino acids long. From germline, CDR1 is SGHTA and CDR2 FQGNSA. V was cut by 1 base and J by 0 bases, with 10 bases left in between. The CDR3 reads CASSLGAGRSYNEQFF. The DNA for the CDR3 is TGTGCCAGCAGCTTAGGGGCGGGACGCTCCTACAATGAGCAGTTCTTC.

This clonotype was seen ten or more times. V and J are TRBV20-1 and TRBJ2-2; TRBD1 is a possible D gene (5 bases). There are 16 residues in the CDR3. The germline CDR1 and CDR2 sequences are DFQATT and SNEGSKA (reference sequence). The V and J ends lost 1 base and 0 bases respectively, with 12 bases between them. In nucleotides, the CDR3 is TGCAGTGCTAGAGGCCTGACAGCGTCGAACACCGGGGAGCTGTTTTTT. Protein sequence: CSARGLTASNTGELFF.

This clonotype was picked up a small number of times. The chain couples TRBV7-2 to TRBJ2-4; TRBD1 aligns across 7 bases. Germline CDR1 SGHTA, CDR2 FQGNSA. The CDR3 runs 14 residues. The ends lost 5 bases at V and 6 bases at J; junction bases unmatched: 7. The CDR3 reads CASSRSGTANIQYF. CDR3 nucleotide sequence: TGTGCCAGCAGCCGTTCCGGGACAGCAAACATTCAGTACTTC.

J is TRBJ2-2 and V is TRBV9; no clear D. The CDR3 is 15 residues long. Germline V gene sequence: CDR1 SGDLS, CDR2 YYNGEE. Trimming cost V 0 bases and J 2 bases, with 8 bases left between them. CDR3 sequence: CASSVGQTNTGELFF. The CDR3 DNA reads as TGTGCCAGCAGCGTAGGGCAGACCAACACCGGGGAGCTGTTTTTT.

There are a few counts of this clonotype. The V call is TRBV18, the J call TRBJ2-7, with D tentatively TRBD1 (5 bases). Germline-derived CDR1 and CDR2 are KGHSH and LQKENI. Trimming cost V 6 bases and J 1 base, with 10 bases left between them. The CDR3 covers 13 residues. The chain's CDR3 is CASSLGLSYEQYF. The CDR3, as DNA: TGTGCCAGCTCGTTGGGGCTGTCCTACGAGCAGTACTTC.

This clonotype showed up many times. This CDR3 reads CSAGQGPQPQHF. The CDR3 nucleotides are TGCAGTGCCGGACAGGGTCCTCAGCCCCAGCATTTT. The rearrangement joins TRBV20-1 to TRBJ1-5; 8 bases are shared with TRBD1. CDR3 length equals 12 residues. CDR1 is DFQATT, CDR2 SNEGSKA, per germline (reference sequence). V was clipped by 6 bases and J by 6 bases; unmatched bases: 4.

This clonotype turned up a few times. The rearrangement uses TRBV19 and TRBJ2-2, with D tentatively TRBD1 (6 bases). The germline gives CDR1 LNHDA, CDR2 SQIVND (reference sequence). V gave up 7 bases and J gave up 2 bases, with 11 bases separating them. The CDR3 consists of 14 residues. The chain's CDR3 is CASTPRGNTGELFF. In DNA form, the CDR3 reads TGTGCCAGTACCCCCAGGGGTAACACCGGGGAGCTGTTTTTT.

This clonotype was found many times. The chain employs TRBV27 and TRBJ2-7, with D perhaps matching TRBD1 or TRBD2 (5 bases each). The CDR3 has 14 amino acids. Trimming stripped 7 bases from V and 2 bases from J, with 15 bases between. The germline gives CDR1 MNHEY, CDR2 SMNVEV (reference sequence). The CDR3 sequence is CASTGTHPPYEQYF. The CDR3 DNA reads TGTGCCAGCACCGGGACCCATCCTCCCTACGAGCAGTACTTC.

There are many counts of this clonotype. The gene calls are TRBV6-5 and TRBJ1-1; D gene ambiguous. Trimming cost V 8 bases and J 5 bases, with 15 bases left between them. The germline gives CDR1 MNHEY, CDR2 SVGAGI. CDR3 length: 13 residues. The DNA for the CDR3 is TGTGCCAGCCTTCAATTGGGGAGTACTGAAGCTTTCTTT. This translates into CASLQLGSTEAFF.

The chain combines TRBV27 with TRBJ2-3, with 8 bases fitting TRBD1. The germline V gene encodes CDR1 MNHEY and CDR2 SMNVEV (reference sequence). Losses at the gene ends were 8 bases for V and 2 bases for J; bases not matched to a gene: 12. CDR3 length: 16 amino acids. The CDR3 DNA is TGTGCCAGCGGATCCTTCAGGGGGCTGGACACAGATACGCAGTATTTT. Its translation is CASGSFRGLDTDTQYF.

The chain has TRBV5-1 and TRBJ1-1; D ambiguous. CDR1 is SGHRS and CDR2 is YFSETQ in the germline V gene. The CDR3 loop spans 13 amino acids. V lost 2 bases and J lost 4, with 9 bases in between. CDR3 sequence (DNA): TGCGCCAGCAGCTTCTCAGCGGGCACTGAAGCTTTCTTT. This translates into CASSFSAGTEAFF.